This TCR beta chain was documented in a study of response to subunit inactivated influenza vaccine. Each CDR3 protein gets one entry after TCRdb re-called the RT-PCR reads with MiXCR. Of under 800,000 distinct CDR3 sequences in the sample, approximately 13% are singletons; the top ten hold around 6.5%. This material consisted of PBMCs from blood, taken 14 to 15 days before vaccination. The TCR originated in a man aged 45-65 years who received an inactivated influenza vaccine.

The CDR3 DNA reads as TGTGCCAGCAGCCCCACCCAAGAGGAGTGGAATACGCAGTATTTT. Translating gives CASSPTQEEWNTQYF. The chain combines TRBV7-6 with TRBJ2-3; no firm D call. Germline V gives CDR1 SGHVS, CDR2 FNYEAQ. V shed 5 bases and J shed 7 bases, with 19 bases lying between them. This CDR3 has 15 residues.